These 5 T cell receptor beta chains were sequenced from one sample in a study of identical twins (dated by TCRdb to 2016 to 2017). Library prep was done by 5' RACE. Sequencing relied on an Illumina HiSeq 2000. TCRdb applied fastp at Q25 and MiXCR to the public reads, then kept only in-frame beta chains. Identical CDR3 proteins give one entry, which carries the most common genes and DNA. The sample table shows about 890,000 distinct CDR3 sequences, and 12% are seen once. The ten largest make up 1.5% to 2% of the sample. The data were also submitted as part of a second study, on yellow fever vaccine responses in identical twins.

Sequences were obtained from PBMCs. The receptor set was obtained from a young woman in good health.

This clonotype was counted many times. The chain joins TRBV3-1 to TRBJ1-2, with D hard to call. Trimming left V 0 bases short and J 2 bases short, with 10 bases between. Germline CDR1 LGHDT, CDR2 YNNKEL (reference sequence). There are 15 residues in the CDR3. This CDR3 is CASSQEDGRNYGYTF. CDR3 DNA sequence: TGTGCCAGCAGCCAAGAAGATGGAAGGAACTATGGCTACACCTTC.

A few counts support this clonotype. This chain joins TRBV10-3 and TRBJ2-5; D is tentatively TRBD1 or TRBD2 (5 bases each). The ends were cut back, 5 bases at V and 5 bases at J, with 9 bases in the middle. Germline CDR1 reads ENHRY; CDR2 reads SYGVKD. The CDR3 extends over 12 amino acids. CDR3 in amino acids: CAISWDGETQYF. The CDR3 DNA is TGTGCCATCAGTTGGGACGGCGAGACCCAGTACTTC.

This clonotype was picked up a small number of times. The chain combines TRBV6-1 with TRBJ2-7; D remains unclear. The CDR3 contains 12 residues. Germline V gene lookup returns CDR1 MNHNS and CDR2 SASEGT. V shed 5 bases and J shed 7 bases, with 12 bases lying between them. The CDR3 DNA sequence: TGTGCCAGCAGTTCGGTCGTTAGGGAGCAGTACGTC. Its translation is CASSSVVREQYV.

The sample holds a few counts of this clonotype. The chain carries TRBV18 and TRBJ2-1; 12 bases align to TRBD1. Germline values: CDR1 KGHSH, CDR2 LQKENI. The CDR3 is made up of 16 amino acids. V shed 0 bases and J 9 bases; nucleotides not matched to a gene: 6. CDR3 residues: CASSPPGQGARGEQFF. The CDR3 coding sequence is TGTGCCAGCTCACCACCGGGACAGGGGGCGCGGGGTGAGCAGTTCTTC.

The CDR3 reads CASSAPLAGVGELFF. As DNA, the CDR3 is TGTGCCAGCAGCGCCCCACTAGCGGGAGTCGGGGAGCTGTTTTTT. This sequence joins TRBV9 and TRBJ2-2; 11 positions match TRBD2. The CDR3 is made up of 15 amino acids. CDR1 is SGDLS, CDR2 YYNGEE, per germline. The ends lost 3 bases at V and 7 bases at J; junction bases unmatched: 5. Combining the CDR3 with reference TRBV9 and TRBJ2-2 gives the whole variable domain DSGVTQTPKHLITATGQRVTLRCSPRSGDLSVYWYQQSLDQGLQFLIQYYNGEERAKGNILERFSAQQFPDLHSELNLSSLELGDSALYFCASSAPLAGVGELFFGEGSRLTVL.